This T cell receptor beta chain was retrieved from a study of radiotherapy plus CTLA-4 blockade in lung cancer (dated by TCRdb to between 2018 and 2020). With regard to the full study: Objective responses occurred in roughly 19% of enrolled patients, and 30% to 40% achieved disease control. The investigation overall reported the following: After treatment with radiotherapy and ipilimumab, TCR clones that originated in tumors expanded in peripheral blood. Early dynamic changes in blood T cell clones, together with increased serum interferon-beta after radiation, were reported as the strongest predictors of response.

Germline trimming amounts to 7 bases on V and 3 bases on J, with 11 as the count of junction bases outside the gene matches. From the cysteine up to the phenylalanine, the CDR3 has a length of 16 residues. Only the CDR3 part of the read is kept: 48 bases, read in frame from the first base. Looking up the germline V gene yields CDR1 SNHLY and CDR2 FYNNEI. The library relied on the immunoSEQ multiplex PCR assay. TCRdb holds this immuneACCESS table with in-frame rearrangements only. Some clones are missing; in checked studies, unresolved V genes explain under half, and the rest has no known cause. This sample is represented by around 82,000 clones; approximately 86% of them were singletons. The top ten constitute around 17% of the sample. In this study, focal radiation therapy paired with CTLA-4 blockade (ipilimumab) was tested in patients who had chemo-refractory metastatic non-small-cell lung cancer.

A word on this clone: This receptor's antigen is unknown. Base qualities are not at hand, and no much larger clone is one base apart.

The sample here was peripheral blood, taken from a patient treated with radiotherapy plus ipilimumab. Recombination connected TRBV2 to TRBJ2-1; 8 nucleotides in the junction match TRBD2. This TCR was recovered from a human donor with non-small cell lung cancer that progressed on radiotherapy plus ipilimumab. The CDR3 protein: CASNRKKRESYNEQFF. The nucleotide sequence is given as TGTGCCAGCAACCGTAAGAAGCGGGAGAGCTACAATGAGCAGTTCTTC. With the portions outside the CDR3 filled from the reference TRBV2 and TRBJ2-1 genes, the complete variable region becomes EPEVTQTPSHQVTQMGQEVILRCVPISNHLYFYWYRQILGQKVEFLVSFYNNEISEKSEIFDDQFSVERPDGSNFTLKIRSTKLEDSAMYFCASNRKKRESYNEQFFGPGTRLTVL.